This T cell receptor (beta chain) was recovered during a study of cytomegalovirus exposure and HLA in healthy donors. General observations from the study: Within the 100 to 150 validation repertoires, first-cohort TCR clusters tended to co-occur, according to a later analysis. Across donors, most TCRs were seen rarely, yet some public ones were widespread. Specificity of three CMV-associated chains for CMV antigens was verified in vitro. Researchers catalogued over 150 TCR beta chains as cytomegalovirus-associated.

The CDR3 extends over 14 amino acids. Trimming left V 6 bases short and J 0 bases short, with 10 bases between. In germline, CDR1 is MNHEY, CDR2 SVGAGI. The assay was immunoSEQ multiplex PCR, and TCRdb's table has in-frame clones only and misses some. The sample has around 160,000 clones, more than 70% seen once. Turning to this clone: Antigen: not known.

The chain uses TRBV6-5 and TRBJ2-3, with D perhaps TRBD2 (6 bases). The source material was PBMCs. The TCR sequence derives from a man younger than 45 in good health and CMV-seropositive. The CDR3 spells CASRGGTSTDTQYF. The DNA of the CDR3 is TGTGCCAGCAGGGGGGGAACTAGCACAGATACGCAGTATTTT.